The entry below describes one T cell receptor (beta chain). Documented time point: healthy volunteer bleed at 6 weeks. The starting material, unfractionated whole blood, was used for total RNA extraction. This entry is derived from a study of human T cells and chemical hapten exposure. Trimming took 6 bases from V and 5 from J, leaving 10 bases between them. The CDR3 covers 12 residues. Germline V gene lookup returns CDR1 ENHRY and CDR2 SYGVKD. The library tagged individual cDNA molecules with unique molecular identifiers. Original methodology: Between about 23,224 and 700,000 TCRs appeared in each sample, and the median stood at around 92,000. TCRdb itself ran the RACE reads through MiXCR, one entry per CDR3 protein. The V and J calls follow TCRdb's processing rather than the paper's. The top ten clones hold 1.7% of a sample with roughly 75,000 distinct CDR3 sequences, approximately 8.1% of them seen once.

Sequencing was done on a sample of whole blood. The rearrangement joins TRBV10-3 to TRBJ1-1, with D perhaps matching TRBD1 (6 bases). The sequence was obtained from a female donor in good health. Some clones in this sample may be carry-over from other donors' samples. The CDR3 DNA is TGTGCCATCAGCGGAGGACAGACTGAAGCTTTCTTT. Amino acid sequence: CAISGGQTEAFF.